Listed below are T cell receptor beta chains from one sample, sequenced in a study of graft-versus-host responses after intestinal transplantation. Using immunoSEQ multiplex PCR, the repertoire was profiled, and TCRdb retains in-frame clones only, with some absent. This table has around 110,000 clones, roughly nine tenths appearing once. Antigens for these TCRs are unknown. The input for sequencing was unstimulated CD4+ T cells sorted from spleen or lymph node cells, taken before transplant. The receptors originated from a human donor who was the organ donor for an intestinal transplant. Each CDR3 is given with its conserved first and last residue. Fields, in order: clone size, J gene, V gene, D gene, CDR3 DNA, CDR3 protein. A D gene is named only where the DNA matches it firmly. A clone size is listed for some rows: how often the clone was seen (once, few, many), or a class if it is expanded.

size: .; J: TRBJ2-4; V: TRBV28; D: .; DNA: TGTGCCAGCAGTTTTGTGGGAGTGGCCAAAAACATTCAGTACTTC; CDR3: CASSFVGVAKNIQYF
size: .; J: TRBJ1-2; V: TRBV5-1; D: .; DNA: TGCGCCAGCAGCTCCGGAACAGGGTGGACCCCTAACTATGGCTACACCTTC; CDR3: CASSSGTGWTPNYGYTF
size: once; J: TRBJ2-1; V: TRBV6-5; D: TRBD2; DNA: TGTGCCAGCAGCCCCCCAGGACTAGCGCGCGATGAGCAGTTCTTC; CDR3: CASSPPGLARDEQFF
size: .; J: TRBJ1-3; V: TRBV9; D: TRBD1; DNA: TGTGCCAGCAGCGTAGAGGGGGCAGGTGGAAACACCATATATTTT; CDR3: CASSVEGAGGNTIYF
size: .; J: TRBJ1-4; V: TRBV28; D: .; DNA: TGTGCCAGCAGTTTGGGGCAGGGAGAAAAACTGTTTTTT; CDR3: CASSLGQGEKLFF
size: .; J: TRBJ1-2; V: TRBV6-6; D: .; DNA: TGTGCCAGCAGTTACGGGCAGGAGGGCTATGGCTACACCTTC; CDR3: CASSYGQEGYGYTF
size: .; J: TRBJ2-1; V: TRBV5-1; D: TRBD1; DNA: TGCGCCAGCAGTAGCGGGACAGGGGATGACAATGAGCAGTTCTTC; CDR3: CASSSGTGDDNEQFF
size: once; J: TRBJ2-1; V: TRBV5-6; D: .; DNA: TGTGCCAGCAGCCTAGGGTTGCACTTATCCTACAATGAGCAGTTCTTC; CDR3: CASSLGLHLSYNEQFF
size: .; J: TRBJ1-2; V: TRBV4-1; D: TRBD1; DNA: TGCGCCAGCAGCCAAGAACCGATCAGGGACAGGGTCGGCTATGGCTACACCTTC; CDR3: CASSQEPIRDRVGYGYTF
size: .; J: TRBJ2-1; V: TRBV5-1; D: TRBD2; DNA: TGCGCCAGCAGCTCCACTAGCGTCTCCTACAATGAGCAGTTCTTC; CDR3: CASSSTSVSYNEQFF
size: .; J: TRBJ2-5; V: TRBV9; D: TRBD2; DNA: TGTGCCAGCAGCGTAGGGGGAGGGGTGGAGACCCAGTACTTC; CDR3: CASSVGGGVETQYF
size: .; J: TRBJ1-2; V: TRBV5-4; D: TRBD1; DNA: TGTGCCAGCAGTTCCGGGACAGGGGGCGTCTATGGCTACACCTTC; CDR3: CASSSGTGGVYGYTF
size: .; J: TRBJ1-2; V: TRBV29-1; D: TRBD1; DNA: TGCAGCGTTATGAGGGGGCGCGGCTACACCTTC; CDR3: CSVMRGRGYTF
size: .; J: TRBJ2-7; V: TRBV2; D: TRBD1; DNA: TGTGCCAGCCGACTGGGGACAGGGCCCCACGAGCAGTACTTC; CDR3: CASRLGTGPHEQYF
size: .; J: TRBJ2-7; V: TRBV2; D: .; DNA: TGTGCCAGCGAACGGGACGAGAGCTCCTACGAGCAGTACTTC; CDR3: CASERDESSYEQYF
size: .; J: TRBJ2-5; V: TRBV19; D: .; DNA: TGTGCCAGCGGACGGGGACAAGAGACCCAGTACTTC; CDR3: CASGRGQETQYF
size: .; J: TRBJ2-1; V: TRBV2; D: .; DNA: TGTGCCAGCAGCGAGGCCAGCTCCTACAATGAGCAGTTCTTC; CDR3: CASSEASSYNEQFF
size: .; J: TRBJ2-1; V: TRBV28; D: .; DNA: TGTGCCAGCGAGACGATAGGTGAGCAGTTCTTC; CDR3: CASETIGEQFF
size: .; J: TRBJ1-1; V: TRBV4-2; D: TRBD1; DNA: TGTGCCAGCAGCCAGGGACAGGGATCGAACACTGAAGCTTTCTTT; CDR3: CASSQGQGSNTEAFF
size: .; J: TRBJ1-4; V: TRBV12-5; D: TRBD1; DNA: TGTGCTAGTGGTCTCGGACAGGGCGCCTATGAAAAACTGTTTTTT; CDR3: CASGLGQGAYEKLFF
size: once; J: TRBJ2-1; V: TRBV20-1; D: .; DNA: TGCAGCCCACGCAGGGAGGAAGAGCAGTTCTTC; CDR3: CSPRREEEQFF
size: .; J: TRBJ1-4; V: TRBV5-6; D: TRBD1; DNA: TGTGCCAGCAGCCTGGGACAGAGGAATGAAAAACTGTTTTTT; CDR3: CASSLGQRNEKLFF
size: .; J: TRBJ1-1; V: TRBV5-1; D: .; DNA: TGCGCCAGCAGCTTGGGACCCCGGGACATCACTGAAGCTTTCTTT; CDR3: CASSLGPRDITEAFF
size: .; J: TRBJ2-1; V: TRBV6-1; D: .; DNA: TGTGCCAGCAGTCAAGCAGAAGCTACTGGGCAGTTCTTC; CDR3: CASSQAEATGQFF
size: few; J: TRBJ2-7; V: TRBV7-9; D: TRBD1; DNA: TGTGCCAGCAGCGCTTACCCCAGGGGGTACGAGCAGTACTTC; CDR3: CASSAYPRGYEQYF
size: .; J: TRBJ2-2; V: TRBV6-4; D: .; DNA: TGTGCCAGCAGTGTAGAACTTCATACCGGGGAGCTATTTTTT; CDR3: CASSVELHTGELFF
size: .; J: TRBJ2-5; V: TRBV6-5; D: .; DNA: TGTGCCAGCAGTTACTCGGTGGGGCAAGAGACCCAGTACTTC; CDR3: CASSYSVGQETQYF
size: .; J: TRBJ2-5; V: TRBV29-1; D: TRBD1; DNA: TGCAGCGTTGAAGGGGGACAGTACCAAGAGACCCAGTACTTC; CDR3: CSVEGGQYQETQYF
size: .; J: TRBJ2-3; V: TRBV6-6; D: .; DNA: TGTGCCAGCAGTTACGTGGCAGCGCGCACAGATACGCAGTATTTT; CDR3: CASSYVAARTDTQYF
size: .; J: TRBJ1-3; V: TRBV5-4; D: .; DNA: TGTGCCAGCTCACTGACTTCAGGGCCCTCTGGAAACACCATATATTTT; CDR3: CASSLTSGPSGNTIYF
size: .; J: TRBJ2-5; V: TRBV20-1; D: .; DNA: TGCAGTGCTAGAGAAGAAGAGACCCAGTACTTC; CDR3: CSAREEETQYF
size: .; J: TRBJ1-3; V: TRBV11-2; D: .; DNA: TGTGCCAGCAGCCCCCCTGGCAGGGGATTCTCTGGAAACACCATATATTTT; CDR3: CASSPPGRGFSGNTIYF
size: .; J: TRBJ1-1; V: TRBV6-1; D: .; DNA: TGTGCCAGCAGTGAAGCCCAGGGTACTGAAGCTTTCTTT; CDR3: CASSEAQGTEAFF
size: .; J: TRBJ2-5; V: TRBV18; D: TRBD1; DNA: TGTGCCAGCTCACCGCTACAGGGGGGCGAAGAGACCCAGTACTTC; CDR3: CASSPLQGGEETQYF
size: .; J: TRBJ1-1; V: TRBV11-1; D: TRBD1; DNA: TGTGCCAGCAGCTCCGGGACAGGGCTTATGAACACTGAAGCTTTCTTT; CDR3: CASSSGTGLMNTEAFF
size: .; J: TRBJ2-2; V: TRBV10-1; D: .; DNA: TGCGCCAGCAGTGTAGGGGGAAACACCGGGGAGCTGTTTTTT; CDR3: CASSVGGNTGELFF
size: .; J: TRBJ2-3; V: TRBV10-3; D: TRBD2; DNA: TGTGCCATCAGTGACAGGCTAGCGGACACAGATACGCAGTATTTT; CDR3: CAISDRLADTDTQYF
size: few; J: TRBJ1-2; V: TRBV10-3; D: .; DNA: TGTGCCATCACGGACGCAGGATTAGCTAACTATGGCTACACCTTC; CDR3: CAITDAGLANYGYTF
size: .; J: TRBJ2-5; V: TRBV6-1; D: .; DNA: TGTGCCAGCACGTCTAGTCGGGAGACCCAGTACTTC; CDR3: CASTSSRETQYF
size: .; J: TRBJ2-7; V: TRBV12-5; D: TRBD2; DNA: TGTGCTAGTGGTTTTAGTCTAGCGGGAGAAAAGCCCTACGAGCAGTACTTC; CDR3: CASGFSLAGEKPYEQYF
size: .; J: TRBJ1-1; V: TRBV5-4; D: .; DNA: TGTGCCAGCAGCTTGGGTCGGACAAACACTGAAGCTTTCTTT; CDR3: CASSLGRTNTEAFF
size: once; J: TRBJ2-1; V: TRBV5-5; D: TRBD1; DNA: TGTGCCAGCAGCTTGACAGGGGGCTCCTACAATGAGCAGTTCTTC; CDR3: CASSLTGGSYNEQFF
size: .; J: TRBJ2-3; V: TRBV6-1; D: .; DNA: TGTGCCAGCAGTGACCGGAGGAATAGCGGCCCCACAGATACGCAGTATTTT; CDR3: CASSDRRNSGPTDTQYF
size: few; J: TRBJ1-2; V: TRBV6-5; D: TRBD1; DNA: TGTGCCAGCAGACAAGACAGGGCAAACTATGGCTACACCTTC; CDR3: CASRQDRANYGYTF
size: .; J: TRBJ2-3; V: TRBV28; D: .; DNA: TGTGCCAGCAGCCCTTCGGCTGGCGGAATCCTTTCCACGCAGTATTTT; CDR3: CASSPSAGGILSTQYF
size: .; J: TRBJ2-1; V: TRBV19; D: TRBD2; DNA: TGTGCCAGTAGTATGAAGACTAGCGGGACGGGGGACAATGAGCAGTTCTTC; CDR3: CASSMKTSGTGDNEQFF
size: .; J: TRBJ2-3; V: TRBV25-1; D: .; DNA: TGTGCCAGCAGTGATACCAGGGAGGCGAGTGAAGGCACAGATACGCAGTATTTT; CDR3: CASSDTREASEGTDTQYF
size: .; J: TRBJ2-1; V: TRBV6-4; D: TRBD2; DNA: TGTGCCAGCAGACGGACCGCGGGAGGGTACAATGAGCAGTTCTTC; CDR3: CASRRTAGGYNEQFF
size: .; J: TRBJ1-5; V: TRBV4-1; D: .; DNA: TGCGCCAGCAGCCAAAGTTGGGGGGGACAGCCCCAGCATTTT; CDR3: CASSQSWGGQPQHF
size: .; J: TRBJ2-3; V: TRBV7-9; D: .; DNA: TGTGCCAGCAGCTTCTCTGGCACAGATACGCAGTATTTT; CDR3: CASSFSGTDTQYF
size: .; J: TRBJ1-2; V: TRBV7-2; D: TRBD1; DNA: TGTGCCAGCAGCTTAGTCCCGGACAGGGGTAATATCCATGGCTACACCTTC; CDR3: CASSLVPDRGNIHGYTF
size: once; J: TRBJ2-3; V: TRBV4-3; D: .; DNA: TGCGCCAGCAGCCAATATAAGACGGGAATCACAGATACGCAGTATTTT; CDR3: CASSQYKTGITDTQYF
size: once; J: TRBJ2-3; V: TRBV5-4; D: .; DNA: TGTGCCAGCAGCTTGTGGGGCACAGATACGCAGTATTTT; CDR3: CASSLWGTDTQYF
size: .; J: TRBJ1-3; V: TRBV7-2; D: .; DNA: TGTGCCAGCAGTCCGGCGGCGAGCGACACCATATATTTT; CDR3: CASSPAASDTIYF
size: .; J: TRBJ1-1; V: TRBV21-1; D: .; DNA: TGTGCCAGCAGCCAGAATCGACCGAACACTGAAGCTTTCTTT; CDR3: CASSQNRPNTEAFF
size: .; J: TRBJ2-1; V: TRBV28; D: .; DNA: TGTGCCAGCAGTTTATGGAACGGTGAGCAGTTCTTC; CDR3: CASSLWNGEQFF
size: once; J: TRBJ2-5; V: TRBV11-2; D: .; DNA: TGTGCCAGCAGCCGAATTTCGGGACGGAACTCGGAGACCCAGTACTTC; CDR3: CASSRISGRNSETQYF